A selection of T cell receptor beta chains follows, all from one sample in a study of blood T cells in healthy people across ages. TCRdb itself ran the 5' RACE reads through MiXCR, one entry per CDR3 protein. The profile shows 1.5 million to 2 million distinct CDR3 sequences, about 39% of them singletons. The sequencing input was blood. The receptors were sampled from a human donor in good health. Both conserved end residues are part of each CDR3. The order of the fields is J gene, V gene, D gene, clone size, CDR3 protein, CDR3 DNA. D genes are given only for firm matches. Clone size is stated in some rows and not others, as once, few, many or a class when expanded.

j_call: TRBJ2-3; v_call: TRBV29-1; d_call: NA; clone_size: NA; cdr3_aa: CSVEGSKSVTTDTQYF; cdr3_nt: TGCAGCGTTGAGGGCAGTAAGAGCGTTACCACAGATACGCAGTATTTT
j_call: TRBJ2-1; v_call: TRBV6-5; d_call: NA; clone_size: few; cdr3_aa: CASSYSPGGVTEQFF; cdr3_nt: TGTGCCAGCAGTTACTCCCCGGGGGGCGTCACTGAGCAGTTCTTC
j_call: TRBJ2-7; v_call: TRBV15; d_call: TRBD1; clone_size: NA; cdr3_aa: CATSRDQGASYEQYF; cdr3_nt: TGTGCCACCAGCAGAGATCAGGGGGCGTCCTACGAGCAGTACTTC
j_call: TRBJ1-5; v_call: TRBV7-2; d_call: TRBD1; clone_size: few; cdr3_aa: CASRATGDDQPQHF; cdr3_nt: TGTGCCAGCAGAGCGACAGGGGACGATCAGCCCCAGCATTTT
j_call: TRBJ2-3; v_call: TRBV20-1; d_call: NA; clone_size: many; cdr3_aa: CSAGSTDTQYF; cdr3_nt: TGCAGTGCTGGTAGCACAGATACGCAGTATTTT
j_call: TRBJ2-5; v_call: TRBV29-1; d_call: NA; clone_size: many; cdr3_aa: CSVVGIQETQYF; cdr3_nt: TGCAGCGTTGTGGGAATCCAAGAGACCCAGTACTTC
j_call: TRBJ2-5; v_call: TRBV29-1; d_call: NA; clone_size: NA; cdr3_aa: CSALLIEETQYF; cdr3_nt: TGCAGCGCCCTTTTGATTGAAGAGACCCAGTACTTC
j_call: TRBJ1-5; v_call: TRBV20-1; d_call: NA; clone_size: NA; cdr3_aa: CSARDMGDQPQHF; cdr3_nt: TGCAGTGCTAGAGATATGGGGGACCAGCCCCAGCATTTT
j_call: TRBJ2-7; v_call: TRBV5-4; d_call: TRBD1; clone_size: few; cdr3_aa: CASSSSHRGTYEQYF; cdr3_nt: TGTGCCAGCAGCTCATCCCACAGGGGAACCTACGAGCAGTACTTC
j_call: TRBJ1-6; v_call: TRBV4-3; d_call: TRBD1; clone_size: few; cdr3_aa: CASSQGDRGNPLHF; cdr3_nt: TGCGCCAGCAGCCAGGGGGACAGGGGGAACCCCCTCCACTTT
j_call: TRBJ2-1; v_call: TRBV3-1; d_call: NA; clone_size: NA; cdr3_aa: CASSLYSTDNEQFF; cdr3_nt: TGTGCCAGCAGCCTGTATTCGACCGACAATGAGCAGTTCTTC
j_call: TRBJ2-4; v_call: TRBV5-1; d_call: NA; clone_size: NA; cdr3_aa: CASRNMAKNIQYF; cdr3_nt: TGCGCCAGCAGGAACATGGCCAAAAACATTCAGTACTTC
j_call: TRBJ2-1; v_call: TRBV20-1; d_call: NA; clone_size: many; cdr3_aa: CSARVLAGNEQFF; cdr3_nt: TGCAGTGCTAGAGTTCTAGCAGGCAATGAGCAGTTCTTC
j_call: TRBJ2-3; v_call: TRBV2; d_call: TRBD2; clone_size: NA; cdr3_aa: CASRRGLAGSDTQYF; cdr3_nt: TGTGCCAGCAGACGGGGACTAGCGGGGTCAGATACGCAGTATTTT